These 5 T cell receptor beta chains share one sample of origin, sequenced in a study of blood T cells in healthy people across ages. For the second PCR, which ran for about 6 to 11 cycles, a sample-barcoded 5' primer and a J-beta primer mix were used. TCRdb re-called the 5' RACE reads with MiXCR, one entry per CDR3 protein. The sample holds 550,000 to 600,000 distinct CDR3 sequences, 40% to 55% seen once. The sequencing input was blood. The receptors were gathered from an elderly man in good health.

The chain is built from TRBV12-3 or TRBV12-4 and TRBJ2-1; TRBD2 matches 8 bases. CDR3 length: 14 amino acids. With V trimmed by 6 bases and J by 6 bases, 7 bases remained unmatched. The CDR3: CASRGLVNCNEQFF. In nucleotides, the CDR3 is TGTGCCAGCAGGGGACTAGTTAACTGCAATGAGCAGTTCTTC.

This chain joins TRBV5-1 and TRBJ2-1; tentative D call: TRBD1 (6 bases). The germline V and J ends were trimmed by 0 bases and 12 bases, with 7 bases remaining between them. Germline V lookup: CDR1 SGHRS, CDR2 YFSETQ. The CDR3 covers 11 residues. CDR3 region: CASSLEQGQFF. DNA of the CDR3: TGCGCCAGCAGCTTGGAACAGGGGCAGTTCTTC.

This clonotype was counted only a few times. This sequence joins TRBV5-1 and TRBJ2-1; 12 nucleotides agree with TRBD2. The germline V gene encodes CDR1 SGHRS and CDR2 YFSETQ. CDR3 size: 13 residues. Losses at the gene ends were 4 bases for V and 10 bases for J; bases not matched to a gene: 3. As DNA, the CDR3 is TGCGCCAGCAGCATAGGACTAGCGGGAGAGCAGTTCTTC. Translated, it gives CASSIGLAGEQFF.

V usage is TRBV7-2 and J usage is TRBJ2-1; 14 nucleotides align to TRBD2. The V segment lost 6 bases and the J segment 0 bases; nucleotides outside the gene matches: 13. Germline V lookup: CDR1 SGHTA, CDR2 FQGNSA. The CDR3 spans 20 residues. CDR3 sequence reads: CASSYPGLAGGQGSYNEQFF. As DNA, the CDR3 is TGTGCCAGCAGTTACCCCGGACTAGCGGGAGGACAGGGCTCCTACAATGAGCAGTTCTTC.

This clonotype was seen a handful of times. The chain recombines TRBV7-2 with TRBJ1-2, with 7 bases fitting TRBD1. There are 15 residues in the CDR3. The germline V gene encodes CDR1 SGHTA and CDR2 FQGNSA. V gave up 3 bases and J gave up 2 bases; unmatched junction bases: 6. Here the CDR3 reads CASSFQGGFNYGYTF. The CDR3 coding sequence is TGTGCCAGCAGCTTTCAGGGGGGATTCAACTATGGCTACACCTTC.